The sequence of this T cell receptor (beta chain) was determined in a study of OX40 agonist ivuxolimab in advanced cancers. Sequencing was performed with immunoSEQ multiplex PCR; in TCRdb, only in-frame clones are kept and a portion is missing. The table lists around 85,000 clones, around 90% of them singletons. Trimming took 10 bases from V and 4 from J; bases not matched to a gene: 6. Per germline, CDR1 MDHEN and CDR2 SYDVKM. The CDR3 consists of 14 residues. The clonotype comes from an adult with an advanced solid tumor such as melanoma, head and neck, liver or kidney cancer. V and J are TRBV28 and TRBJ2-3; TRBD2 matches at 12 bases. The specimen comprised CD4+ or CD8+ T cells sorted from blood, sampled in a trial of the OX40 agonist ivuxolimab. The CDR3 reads CATRTSGMPDTQYF. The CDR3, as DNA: TGTGCCACCAGGACTAGCGGGATGCCAGATACGCAGTATTTT.